Listed here is a single TCR beta chain. Its antigen remains undetermined. Base qualities were left out, and no much larger clone turns up one base away. The donors were healthy, HIV-negative adults with no recently reported acute infections or vaccinations. Every donor was a Caucasian adult residing in Nashville, Tennessee, USA. CD4+ T cells were enriched through magnetic negative selection, after which naive cells were positively selected on CD45RA and the remaining negative fraction served as the memory subset. After blood collection by leukapheresis, PBMCs were isolated using Ficoll-Histopaque density gradient centrifugation and then cryopreserved in the vapor phase of liquid nitrogen. Analytical flow cytometry was used to check the purity and quantity of each magnetically sorted T cell population. From each sorted fraction, genomic DNA was isolated and quantified by UV absorbance on a Nanodrop 2000c.

Including the terminal cysteine and phenylalanine, the CDR3 comprises 16 residues. The retained sequence is limited to the CDR3, 48 bases, with the frame set at the first base. As encoded in the germline V gene (reference sequence), CDR1 is MNHEY while CDR2 is SMNVEV. V lost 8 bases and J lost 0 bases, and the count of bases not matched to a germline gene is 8. The data are from a study of shared clonotypes between healthy human individuals (dated by TCRdb to 2020 to 2021). Broadly, across the study: Two women and a few men aged 18 to 49 years were included in the cohort. For each donor, CD4 naive and CD4 memory were each given three plates, CD8 naive was given two plates, and CD8 memory was given one plate. To estimate repertoire size and how much clonotype sharing occurs between individuals, the study deeply sequenced the blood TCR repertoires of five or six healthy adults. Leukapheresis yielded between about 0.9 and 10 billion PBMCs per donor. Different laboratories and diverse techniques were used to prepare libraries and sequence TCR repertoires, to increase sequencing depth and limit assay-specific biases.

Using the deep immunoSEQ assay, TCR CDR3 regions were amplified from genomic DNA by multiplex PCR. Genomic DNA extracted from each cell subset was distributed evenly over all wells of several immunoSEQ 96-well plates, and each plate served as one replicate. For sorted subsets, around 200 ng genomic DNA, equal to tens of thousands of T cell genomes, was loaded into each replicate PCR. The purified libraries were quantified using a Qubit 3.0 fluorometer, sized with a Bioanalyzer 2100, and then quantified again using the KAPA Library Quantification kit. Each immunoSEQ 96-well plate was sequenced on its own single-read 150-cycle Illumina NextSeq 550 flow cell. For the original study's pipeline: Because the immunoSEQ output held only junctional sequences and lacked quality scores, the filtering could not match the filtering applied to full-length reads. To assign V/J genes and CDR3, sequences were annotated using PyIR, a Python wrapper for IgBLAST v1.9, with IMGT germline references. Any read was removed if the V/J assignment was weak (E-value above 1e-6), the CDR3 was missing, or the read contained stop codons, out-of-frame junctions, or ambiguous translated residues. A V3J clonotype was defined by an identical inferred V gene, J gene, and CDR3 amino acid sequence. The percentage overlap between two repertoires was calculated by dividing the number of shared unique clonotypes by the size of the smaller repertoire. RTK rarefaction, the Chao1 estimator, and Recon v2.1 estimates of unobserved clonotypes were used to assess repertoire richness. Generation probabilities were computed with OLGA for all TCRbeta clonotypes obtained by the gDNA method from several donors. Held by TCRdb, this immuneACCESS table contains in-frame sequences only and omits some clones. Under half of the omission traces to an unresolved V gene where checked; the cause of the rest is unknown. For V, J and clone size, that table is used; D and trimming come from the DNA. This sample comprises 780,000 or so clones, 72% of them detected only once. The ten largest make up under 2% of the sample.

The paper's findings and limits, for the study overall: Clonotypes shared by all four sorted-subset donors showed higher generation probabilities than non-shared clonotypes. Pairwise subsampling indicated that sequencing depth was expected to affect the degree of clonotype sharing among donors. Even with the large sequencing depth, rarefaction of the sorted-subset datasets indicated that sequencing was incomplete. Sampling was restricted to blood, and TCR repertoires in tissues likely differ from the TCR repertoires found in blood. Because the study included a small number of donors, the genetic and exposure-history diversity represented was limited. Sharing across several donors was observed for 5% to 6.5% of naive CD4, 3.5% of naive CD8, 2.3% of memory CD4, and roughly 0.43% of memory CD8 clonotypes. Larger estimated clonotype richness was generally found for naive subsets than for memory subsets.

Material for sequencing was memory CD4+ T cells sorted from blood. The cell subset or site label, as the study defines it: CD45RA-negative fraction. The sequence came from a woman aged 30 to 39 in good health. Recombination linked TRBV27 to TRBJ2-2, and TRBD2 matches 8 of the central bases. CDR3 protein: CASRGLAGPNTGELFF. The DNA sequence is TGTGCCAGCCGGGGGCTAGCGGGCCCGAACACCGGGGAGCTGTTTTTT.